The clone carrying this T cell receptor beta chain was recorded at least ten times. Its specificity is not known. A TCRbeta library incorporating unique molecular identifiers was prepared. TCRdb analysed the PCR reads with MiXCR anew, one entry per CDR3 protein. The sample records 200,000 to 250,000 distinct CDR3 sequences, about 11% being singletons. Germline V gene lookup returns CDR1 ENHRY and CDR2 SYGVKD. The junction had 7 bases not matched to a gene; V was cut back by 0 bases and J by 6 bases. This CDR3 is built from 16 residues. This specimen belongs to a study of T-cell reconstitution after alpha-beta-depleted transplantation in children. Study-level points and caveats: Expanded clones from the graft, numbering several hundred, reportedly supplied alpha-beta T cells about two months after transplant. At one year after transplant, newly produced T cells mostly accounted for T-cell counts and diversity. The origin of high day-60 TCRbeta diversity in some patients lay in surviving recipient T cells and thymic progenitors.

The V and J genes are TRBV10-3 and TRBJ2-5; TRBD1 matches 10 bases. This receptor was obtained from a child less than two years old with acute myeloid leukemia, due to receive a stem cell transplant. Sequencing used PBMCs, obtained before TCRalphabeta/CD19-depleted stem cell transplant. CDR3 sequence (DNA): TGTGCCATCAGTGAGTCTATGGGACAGGGGAAGAAGACCCAGTACTTC. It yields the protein CAISESMGQGKKTQYF.